The rows below give T cell receptor beta chains drawn from one sample of a study of shared clonotypes between healthy human individuals. Repertoires were generated with immunoSEQ multiplex PCR, while TCRdb's copy carries only in-frame clones and drops some. Of over 300,000 clones in the sample, about nine tenths were seen once. The sample taken for sequencing was memory CD8+ T cells sorted from blood. The receptors were sampled from a man between 18 and 35 years old in good health. CDR3s include the opening cysteine and the closing phenylalanine or tryptophan. The D gene is left open where the match is weak. Clone sizes are given selectively: once, few, many, or a class where the clone is expanded.

>TRBV4-3|TRBD2|TRBJ2-7|NA
TGCGCCAGCAGCCAAGTAGCCCCAGCGGGGGTCTACGAGCAGTACTTC
CASSQVAPAGVYEQYF
>TRBV7-8|NA|TRBJ2-1|once
TGTGCCAGCAGCTCTTTTTATACGGTTACCAATGAGCAGTTCTTC
CASSSFYTVTNEQFF
>TRBV6-5|TRBD1|TRBJ1-2|NA
TGTGCCAGCAGTGAACAGGGGATGGTCTATGGCTACACCTTC
CASSEQGMVYGYTF
>TRBV4-3|NA|TRBJ2-7|NA
TGCGCCAGCAGCCAAGAAAACGACAGCGGTCCCTACGAGCAGTACTTC
CASSQENDSGPYEQYF
>TRBV2|NA|TRBJ2-3|NA
TGTGCCGGGCAGGCGGTTACCGCAGGAGATACGCAGTATTTT
CAGQAVTAGDTQYF
>TRBV7-2|NA|TRBJ1-2|few
TGTGCCAGCAGCTTAGGTCCAGGGGATTACAGCTACACCTTC
CASSLGPGDYSYTF
>TRBV5-4|NA|TRBJ2-7|many
TGTGCCAGCAGCACTTCTGGATACGAGCAGTACTTC
CASSTSGYEQYF
>TRBV7-9|TRBD1|TRBJ1-5|NA
TGTGCCAGCAGCCCGACAGGGGGCAATCAGCCCCAGCATTTT
CASSPTGGNQPQHF
>TRBV4-1|NA|TRBJ2-7|NA
TGCGCCAGCAGCCAAGATGAGGAAGGGCCCTCGACCTACGAGCAGTACTTC
CASSQDEEGPSTYEQYF
>TRBV4-1|NA|TRBJ2-7|few
TGCGCCAGCAGCCAAGAATCAGGGCTGAACGAGCAGTACTTC
CASSQESGLNEQYF
>TRBV28|NA|TRBJ2-7|NA
TGTGCCAGCAGTTCAAGAAGCGAGCAGTACTTC
CASSSRSEQYF
>TRBV7-8|NA|TRBJ2-7|NA
TGTGCCAGCAGCCCAACTGGGGGGCAGTCAGCTGGCTACGAGCAGTACTTC
CASSPTGGQSAGYEQYF
>TRBV5-1|NA|TRBJ2-4|NA
TGCGCCAGCAGCTTGGTGGGGGCAGTTCCCAAAAACATTCAGTACTTC
CASSLVGAVPKNIQYF
>TRBV11-2|NA|TRBJ2-7|NA
TGTGCCAGCAGCTTAGATTTGTCAGTGTCCTACGAGCAGTACTTC
CASSLDLSVSYEQYF
>TRBV28|NA|TRBJ2-7|once
TGTGCCAGCAGTTTTAGCAGGGCCCGCCTCAACGACGAGCAGTACTTC
CASSFSRARLNDEQYF
>TRBV5-6|NA|TRBJ2-7|NA
TGTGCCAGCAGTCGGGACCACTCCTACGAGCAGTACTTC
CASSRDHSYEQYF
>TRBV13|TRBD2|TRBJ2-5|many
TGTGCCAGCAGCCTGCTGGTTTCATCGACTAGCGGGAGCTTGGAGACCCAGTACTTC
CASSLLVSSTSGSLETQYF
>TRBV11-2|TRBD2|TRBJ2-3|NA
TGTGCCAGCAGCCTAGGGACTAGCGGGAGAAGACCCACAGATACGCAGTATTTT
CASSLGTSGRRPTDTQYF
>TRBV7-9|TRBD1|TRBJ1-5|NA
TGTGCCAGCAGCATCGGACAGGGCGGTAAGCATTTT
CASSIGQGGKHF
>TRBV7-9|NA|TRBJ2-7|NA
TGTGCCAGCAGCCACCCTGGCAGGGACGAGCAGTACTTC
CASSHPGRDEQYF
>TRBV6-5|TRBD1|TRBJ2-7|few
TGTGCCAGCAGTTACGGACAGGGCCCCTCCTACGAGCAGTACTTC
CASSYGQGPSYEQYF
>TRBV13|NA|TRBJ2-7|NA
TGTGCCAGCAGCGATAGCTCCTACGAGCAGTACTTC
CASSDSSYEQYF
>TRBV10-1|TRBD1|TRBJ2-7|NA
TGCGCCAGCAGTGAGTCCGGGACAGGCTACGAGCAGTACTTC
CASSESGTGYEQYF
>TRBV13|NA|TRBJ2-7|NA
TGTGCCAGCAGCTCGAGCCGGGAAGGGGAGCAGTACTTC
CASSSSREGEQYF
>TRBV11-2|NA|TRBJ2-1|NA
TGTGCCAGCAGCTTTTCGACCGGATACAATGAGCAGTTCTTC
CASSFSTGYNEQFF
>TRBV27|TRBD2|TRBJ2-3|NA
TGTGCCAGCAGCCCTCCGACTAGCGGGAGTCAAGATACGCAGTATTTT
CASSPPTSGSQDTQYF
>TRBV19|NA|TRBJ2-7|NA
TGTGCCAGTAGTATGGGGCTTGTCAGCTCCTACGAGCAGTACTTC
CASSMGLVSSYEQYF
>TRBV6-5|NA|TRBJ2-1|NA
TGTGCCAGCAGTTACGTGGGGGGCCCAGATGAGCAGTTCTTC
CASSYVGGPDEQFF
>TRBV2|TRBD1|TRBJ1-4|few
TGTGCCAGCATACAGGGGACGGCTAATGAAAAACTGTTTTTT
CASIQGTANEKLFF
>TRBV18|NA|TRBJ2-2|NA
TGTGCCAGCTCACAAACAGGGACCGACACCGGGGAGCTGTTTTTT
CASSQTGTDTGELFF
>TRBV11-2|NA|TRBJ1-1|NA
TGTGCCAGCAGCTCCAACAGGAAGGCGAACACTGAAGCTTTCTTT
CASSSNRKANTEAFF
>TRBV4-3|NA|TRBJ2-7|NA
TGCGCCAGCAGCCAAGTCATACGGGGGGCCGGCGAGCAGTACTTC
CASSQVIRGAGEQYF
>TRBV27|NA|TRBJ2-7|NA
TGTGCCAGCAGTCCGAGTTTCGGGCAAGACTTCTACGAGCAGTACTTC
CASSPSFGQDFYEQYF
>TRBV12-5|TRBD1|TRBJ2-1|few
TGTGCTAGTGGTTGGGACAGCTACAATGAGCAGTTCTTC
CASGWDSYNEQFF
>TRBV6-5|NA|TRBJ1-2|NA
TGTGCCACGAACCCAACGGAACTAAATACAGCCATCGTCTTC
CATNPTELNTAIVF
>TRBV7-9|NA|TRBJ2-4|NA
TGTGCCAGCAGCTTTAAGGGTTCCACAAACATTCAGTACTTC
CASSFKGSTNIQYF
>TRBV11-2|NA|TRBJ1-6|NA
TGTGCCAGCAGCTTAGATCCTATGCCCACTGATAATTCACCCCTCCACTTT
CASSLDPMPTDNSPLHF
>TRBV9|NA|TRBJ2-3|once
TGTGCCAGCAGCCCCTGGGGAGTAGCAGATACGCAGTATTTT
CASSPWGVADTQYF